A selection of T cell receptor beta chains follows, all from one sample in a study of blood T cell repertoires in COVID-19. The method was immunoSEQ multiplex PCR; TCRdb's version includes in-frame clones alone and lacks a portion of them. The table records about 76,000 clones, approximately 89% of them present only once. The material sequenced was peripheral blood. The receptors come from a man between 50 and 59 years old with active COVID-19. Each CDR3 is given with its conserved first and last residue. The order of the fields is CDR3 protein, J gene, V gene, clone size. Size values are once, few and many counts, or a class for expanded clones, and some rows have none.

CDR3: CASRTGGPGEQFF
J: TRBJ2-1
V: TRBV2
size: .

CDR3: CASSPRDSYEQYF
J: TRBJ2-7
V: TRBV10-2
size: .

CDR3: CSVLRGYQETQYF
J: TRBJ2-5
V: TRBV29-1
size: few

CDR3: CASSLEGVANEKLFF
J: TRBJ1-4
V: TRBV7-2
size: .

CDR3: CASSFHRASNQPQHF
J: TRBJ1-5
V: TRBV28
size: once

CDR3: CASSRSGSYEQYF
J: TRBJ2-7
V: TRBV7-2
size: .

CDR3: CASSQVGGGPKEQYF
J: TRBJ2-7
V: TRBV4-3
size: .

CDR3: CASSSYRVRSYNEQFF
J: TRBJ2-1
V: TRBV27
size: .

CDR3: CASGRTLSNIQYF
J: TRBJ2-4
V: TRBV5-6
size: .

CDR3: CASNRRETTQGFYNEQFF
J: TRBJ2-1
V: TRBV7-9
size: .

CDR3: CASSLLATGTGGYYTF
J: TRBJ1-2
V: TRBV28
size: .

CDR3: CASSLRTGGMGGYTF
J: TRBJ1-2
V: TRBV28
size: once

CDR3: CASSRRGGGAEEQFF
J: TRBJ2-1
V: TRBV2
size: .

CDR3: CASSFDSLNSPLHF
J: TRBJ1-6
V: TRBV5-5
size: .

CDR3: CASSRTGGTDTQYF
J: TRBJ2-3
V: TRBV2
size: .

CDR3: CASSLALAGGQETQYF
J: TRBJ2-5
V: TRBV7-2
size: once

CDR3: CASSLTWKGAEAFF
J: TRBJ1-1
V: TRBV3-1/TRBV3-2
size: .

CDR3: CASSWGTGKRPDTQYF
J: TRBJ2-3
V: TRBV6-2/TRBV6-3
size: .

CDR3: CATSRAQYSSSSYEQYF
J: TRBJ2-7
V: TRBV15
size: .

CDR3: CASSSSDRGPTGELFF
J: TRBJ2-2
V: TRBV5-4
size: once

CDR3: CSARRAYEQYF
J: TRBJ2-7
V: TRBV20-1
size: .

CDR3: CASSVLRNTEAFF
J: TRBJ1-1
V: TRBV9
size: .

CDR3: CASSLRAGGMYNEQFF
J: TRBJ2-1
V: TRBV7-3
size: many

CDR3: CASSLIPDTYNEQFF
J: TRBJ2-1
V: TRBV5-1
size: .

CDR3: CASSLGANNEQFF
J: TRBJ2-1
V: TRBV11-2
size: .

CDR3: CAIGAALVASTDTQYF
J: TRBJ2-3
V: TRBV24-1
size: once

CDR3: CASSSGQTQETQYF
J: TRBJ2-5
V: TRBV28
size: .

CDR3: CASSPVLAGLGDTQYF
J: TRBJ2-3
V: TRBV7-2
size: .

CDR3: CASSIALGQAVGNTIYF
J: TRBJ1-3
V: TRBV19
size: .